Below, 20 T cell receptor beta chains from the same sample are listed, as sequenced in a study of blood T cell repertoires in COVID-19. Sequencing used immunoSEQ multiplex PCR; TCRdb keeps in-frame clones, though not all of them. The sample lists approximately 200,000 clones, roughly 79% occurring once. Source material: peripheral blood. The receptor set was obtained from a human donor with acute or convalescent COVID-19. The donor label of this sample is uncertain.

This chain joins TRBV2 and TRBJ1-3, with D perhaps TRBD1 (5 bases). This CDR3 region has 14 residues. Trimming shortened V by 4 bases and J by 0 bases, and 7 bases separated the two germline ends. Germline assignment: CDR1 SNHLY and CDR2 FYNNEI. CDR3 nucleotides: TGTGCCAGCAGTGGACAGCTCTCTGGAAACACCATATATTTT. As protein: CASSGQLSGNTIYF.

The chain carries TRBV19 and TRBJ1-2; no clear D gene. The V and J ends lost 6 bases and 3 bases respectively, with 14 bases between them. CDR3 length equals 14 residues. Germline values: CDR1 LNHDA, CDR2 SQIVND (reference sequence). CDR3 in amino acids: CASRSHSGDYGYTF. The CDR3 nucleotides are TGTGCCAGTAGATCCCACTCAGGTGACTATGGCTACACCTTC.

This clone was detected many times. V usage is TRBV27 and J usage is TRBJ2-7; 7 bases align to TRBD2. The CDR3 is 14 residues long. The germline V gene encodes CDR1 MNHEY and CDR2 SMNVEV (reference sequence). The trim removed 5 bases at V and 0 bases at J, leaving 4 bases unmatched. The CDR3 DNA is TGTGCCAGCAGTATGGGGGAGGGCTCCTACGAGCAGTACTTC. Amino acid sequence: CASSMGEGSYEQYF.

The chain joins TRBV19 to TRBJ2-7, with 10 bases fitting TRBD1. CDR1 and CDR2 from the germline V gene are LNHDA and SQIVND (reference sequence). V was clipped by 6 bases and J by 0 bases; unmatched bases: 5. The CDR3 covers 15 residues. The CDR3 region is CASSTTGGGSYEQYF. The CDR3 nucleotides are TGTGCCAGTAGCACGACAGGGGGCGGCTCCTACGAGCAGTACTTC.

In this sample, this clone turned up a few times. This chain links TRBV20-1 with TRBJ1-4; 7 bases map to TRBD1. This CDR3 is built from 16 residues. Germline CDR1 is DFQATT and CDR2 is SNEGSKA (reference sequence). V was clipped by 3 bases and J by 2 bases; unmatched bases: 9. The CDR3 DNA reads as TGCAGTGCTAGTTCGATAGGGGGCTTGACTAATGAAAAACTGTTTTTT. Amino acid sequence: CSASSIGGLTNEKLFF.

This clone was seen many times. V usage is TRBV10-3 and J usage is TRBJ2-7; TRBD1 aligns across 7 bases. Trimming at V came to 6 bases and at J to 0 bases, leaving 11 bases not matched to a gene. CDR1 is ENHRY and CDR2 is SYGVKD in the germline V gene. The CDR3 has 16 residues. The CDR3 DNA reads as TGTGCCATCAGGGGGGACCCGGGACAGAACTCCTACGAGCAGTACTTC. Its translation is CAIRGDPGQNSYEQYF.

The chain recombines TRBV2 with TRBJ1-3; the D is unclear. Germline lookup yields CDR1 SNHLY and CDR2 FYNNEI. The CDR3 totals 15 residues. V lost 5 bases and J lost 0, with 11 bases in between. The CDR3 sequence: CASSREEGSGNTIYF. The CDR3 DNA is TGTGCCAGCAGTAGGGAGGAGGGCTCTGGAAACACCATATATTTT.

This sequence joins TRBV27 and TRBJ1-5, with D possibly matching TRBD1 (6 bases). The CDR3 extends over 15 amino acids. Germline CDR1 and CDR2: MNHEY and SMNVEV (reference sequence). The V gene lost 2 bases and the J gene lost 7 bases, with 15 bases spanning the gap. The CDR3 spells CASSLEGVAGQPQHF. DNA for the CDR3: TGTGCCAGCAGTTTAGAGGGGGTCGCCGGGCAGCCCCAGCATTTT.

The chain is built from TRBV7-2 and TRBJ1-2, with D uncertain. In germline, CDR1 is SGHTA, CDR2 FQGNSA. Deletions cut 1 base from V and 4 bases from J, with 7 bases between. CDR3 length: 13 amino acids. CDR3 in DNA: TGTGCCAGCAGCTTAGGGGCCAGCTATGGCTACACCTTC. This translates into CASSLGASYGYTF.

This sequence joins TRBV6-6 and TRBJ2-7; 11 bases are a match to TRBD2. Germline CDR1 is MNHNY and CDR2 is SVGAGI (reference sequence). Trimming at V came to 4 bases and at J to 2 bases, leaving 4 bases not matched to a gene. The CDR3 extends over 15 amino acids. In nucleotides, the CDR3 is TGTGCCAGCAGTTTTTTTAGCGGGAGGGCCTACGAGCAGTACTTC. Protein sequence: CASSFFSGRAYEQYF.

The gene calls are TRBV11-2 and TRBJ2-3, with TRBD2 as a possible D gene (6 bases). Trimming pared 4 bases from V and 2 bases from J, leaving 16 bases between. The length of the CDR3 is 16 residues. Germline CDR1 and CDR2: SGHAT and FQNNGV. The CDR3: CASSSGTFLSTDTQYF. As DNA, the CDR3 is TGTGCCAGCAGCTCCGGGACTTTTCTGTCCACAGATACGCAGTATTTT.

The chain is built from TRBV19 and TRBJ2-1; the D gene is possibly TRBD1 (5 bases). Germline values: CDR1 LNHDA, CDR2 SQIVND (reference sequence). V lost 8 bases and J 8 bases, leaving 22 bases between the germline ends. This CDR3 region has 15 residues. Here the CDR3 reads CASESPLLGADEQFF. The CDR3 coding sequence is TGTGCCAGTGAAAGCCCTCTTCTTGGGGCGGATGAGCAGTTCTTC.

The chain has TRBV7-6 and TRBJ2-5; possibly TRBD2 for D (6 bases). Germline lookup yields CDR1 SGHVS and CDR2 FNYEAQ. The germline V and J ends were trimmed by 2 bases and 5 bases, with 18 bases remaining between them. This CDR3 region has 16 residues. The CDR3 region is CASSLYGGTGHETQYF. CDR3 in DNA: TGTGCCAGCAGCTTATACGGCGGGACGGGCCATGAGACCCAGTACTTC.

The CDR3 bases are TGTGTCAGAAGCTTAGCGGGGAGCTCCTACAATGAGCAGTTCTTC. It encodes CVRSLAGSSYNEQFF. The V gene is TRBV7-5, the J gene TRBJ2-1; no DNA check was done on the table's D call, TRBD2. TRBV7-5 is reported as a pseudogene. The CDR3 loop spans 15 amino acids.

The DNA of the CDR3 is TGCGCCAGCAGCTTGGGAGCTAGCGGGAGGCGGAATGAGCAGTTCTTC. Translating gives CASSLGASGRRNEQFF. The chain couples TRBV5-1 to TRBJ2-1; TRBD2 agrees at 11 bases. CDR1 SGHRS and CDR2 YFSETQ come from the germline V gene. Unmatched junction bases numbered 6, after V lost 0 bases and J lost 7 bases. This CDR3 spans 16 amino acids. The entire variable domain, with the rest obtained from reference TRBV5-1 and TRBJ2-1, is as follows: KAGVTQTPRYLIKTRGQQVTLSCSPISGHRSVSWYQQTPGQGLQFLFEYFSETQRNKGNFPGRFSGRQFSNSRSEMNVSTLELGDSALYLCASSLGASGRRNEQFFGPGTRLTVL.

The rearrangement joins TRBV4-3 to TRBJ2-7, with TRBD1 matching over 7 bases. Germline loops: CDR1 LGHNA, CDR2 YSLEER. The CDR3 runs 17 residues. V trimming: 0 bases; J trimming: 2 bases; junction bases outside the gene matches: 10. The CDR3, as DNA: TGCGCCAGCAGCCAAGATGCGAGGGGGCTAAGGGCCTACGAGCAGTACTTC. Translation gives CASSQDARGLRAYEQYF.

The rearrangement links TRBV3-1 (or the pseudogene TRBV3-2) to TRBJ1-1; D might be TRBD1 (5 bases). The CDR3 is 16 residues long. Trimming stripped 0 bases from V and 5 bases from J, with 16 bases between. Germline V gene lookup returns CDR1 LGHDT and CDR2 YNNKEL (reference sequence). CDR3 protein: CASSQEGRQGGTEAFF. The CDR3 DNA is TGTGCCAGCAGCCAAGAGGGCAGGCAGGGAGGTACTGAAGCTTTCTTT.

For the CDR3, the DNA is TGTGCCAGCAGCGGATTCGGGAATTCACCCCTCCACTTT. Protein sequence: CASSGFGNSPLHF. The chain has TRBV9 and TRBJ1-6, with D hard to call. CDR1 and CDR2 (germline): SGDLS, YYNGEE. The CDR3 covers 13 residues. V lost 3 bases, J lost 7 bases, and 8 bases lay in between.

The chain links TRBV5-1 to TRBJ2-3; the D gene is possibly TRBD2 (7 bases). V was pared by 5 bases and J by 2 bases, with 21 bases between. In germline, CDR1 is SGHRS, CDR2 YFSETQ. The CDR3 covers 17 residues. CDR3 in DNA: TGCGCCAGCAGTTCCGGAGTGGGGGGGCGGAACACAGATACGCAGTATTTT. It translates to CASSSGVGGRNTDTQYF. The full variable domain, in which reference TRBV5-1 and TRBJ2-3 provide the parts outside the CDR3, is KAGVTQTPRYLIKTRGQQVTLSCSPISGHRSVSWYQQTPGQGLQFLFEYFSETQRNKGNFPGRFSGRQFSNSRSEMNVSTLELGDSALYLCASSSGVGGRNTDTQYFGPGTRLTVL.

The chain recombines TRBV5-4 with TRBJ2-7, with 7 bases fitting TRBD2. This CDR3 spans 14 amino acids. Germline-derived CDR1 and CDR2 are SGHNT and YYREEE (reference sequence). J gave up 2 bases and V 0 bases, and 2 bases lay outside the gene matches. The DNA of the CDR3 is TGTGCCAGCAGCTTGGGCGGGACTACCTACGAGCAGTACTTC. Protein sequence: CASSLGGTTYEQYF.